What follows are 27 T cell receptor beta chains derived from one specimen sequenced in a study of T cell changes during pregnancy in multiple sclerosis. Data came from immunoSEQ multiplex PCR; TCRdb stores just in-frame clones and leaves some out. This sample yields over 90,000 clones, of which 85% to 95% are seen a single time; less than 1% belongs to the top ten. The sequenced sample was peripheral blood, obtained after pregnancy. These receptors originate from a female donor with multiple sclerosis, enrolled in a pregnancy study.

The chain carries TRBV5-8 and TRBJ1-5, with a tentative D call TRBD1 (5 bases). From germline, CDR1 is SGHTS and CDR2 YDEGEE. This CDR3 spans 15 amino acids. The germline V and J ends were trimmed by 5 bases and 2 bases, with 14 bases remaining between them. Here the CDR3 reads CASRYTGVGNQPQHF. The CDR3 DNA follows: TGTGCCAGCAGATATACAGGTGTCGGCAATCAGCCCCAGCATTTT.

The gene calls are TRBV4-1 and TRBJ2-2, with D unclear. Looked up from germline, CDR1 is MGHRA and CDR2 is YSYEKL. The CDR3 loop spans 14 amino acids. With 4 bases removed from V and 7 bases from J, the gap between germline ends came to 13 bases. The CDR3 coding sequence is TGCGCCAGCAGCCCCCCACTAACCGACGGGGAGCTGTTTTTT. Translating it yields CASSPPLTDGELFF.

This sequence joins TRBV5-5 and TRBJ2-1, with 13 bases lining up with TRBD2. Germline CDR1 SGHKS, CDR2 YYEKEE (reference sequence). V lost 5 bases and J lost 8; bases outside the gene matches: 10. The CDR3 covers 16 residues. The CDR3 DNA is TGTGCCAGCAGTGCCATGGGGACTAGCGGGATAGATGAGCAGTTCTTC. It is translated as CASSAMGTSGIDEQFF. Complete variable domain (other parts from reference TRBV5-5 and TRBJ2-1): DAGVTQSPTHLIKTRGQQVTLRCSPISGHKSVSWYQQVLGQGPQFIFQYYEKEERGRGNFPDRFSARQFPNYSSELNVNALLLGDSALYLCASSAMGTSGIDEQFFGPGTRLTVL.

V and J are TRBV12-5 and TRBJ1-5; D gene unclear. V lost 0 bases, J lost 6 bases, and 15 bases lay in between. The CDR3 totals 16 residues. Germline-derived CDR1 and CDR2 are LGHNT and FRNRAP. The CDR3 is CASGLVLPRISQPQHF. The CDR3 nucleotides are TGTGCTAGTGGTTTGGTACTGCCGCGGATAAGTCAGCCCCAGCATTTT.

The J gene is TRBJ1-2, the V gene TRBV6-1, with 9 bases identical to TRBD1. J lost 4 bases, V lost 7 bases, and 7 bases had no gene match. Germline-derived CDR1 and CDR2 are MNHNS and SASEGT. There are 14 residues in the CDR3. Here the CDR3 reads CASKTGGAVYGYTF. For the CDR3, the DNA is TGTGCCAGCAAAACAGGGGGCGCAGTCTATGGCTACACCTTC.

The V and J genes are TRBV7-2 and TRBJ2-7, with 9 bases that match TRBD2. The CDR3 is 15 residues long. Trimming at V came to 0 bases and at J to 6 bases, leaving 6 bases not matched to a gene. From germline, CDR1 is SGHTA and CDR2 FQGNSA. CDR3 sequence: CASSLASGGRGEQYF. The CDR3 DNA reads TGTGCCAGCAGCTTAGCCTCTGGCGGGAGGGGCGAGCAGTACTTC.

V gene TRBV7-7 combines with J gene TRBJ2-7; a weak D match, TRBD2 (5 bases). The CDR3 has 14 amino acids. The germline V gene encodes CDR1 SSHAT and CDR2 FNYEAQ (reference sequence). V was shortened by 1 base and J by 1 base, with 8 bases between the two germline ends. DNA for the CDR3: TGTGCCAGCAGCTTAGAGCCGGGGTCCTACGAGCAGTACTTC. It codes for CASSLEPGSYEQYF.

This clone was seen just once. The chain is built from TRBV15 and TRBJ2-2; 8 nucleotides align to TRBD1. The V gene end was trimmed by 1 base and the J gene end by 6 bases; junction bases not matched to a gene: 10. The CDR3 is 17 residues long. Germline CDR1 reads LNHNV; CDR2 reads YYDKDF (reference sequence). The CDR3, as DNA: TGTGCCACCAGCAGAGTCCCGGGACAGGCTAAATCCGGGGAGCTGTTTTTT. Its translation: CATSRVPGQAKSGELFF.

V is TRBV21-1 and J is TRBJ2-6; the table's D gene call, TRBD1, was not cross checked with the DNA. TRBV21-1 is reported as a pseudogene. The CDR3 spans 20 residues. This CDR3 reads CASSKRAWRQGGGGANVLTF. The CDR3 bases are TGTGCCAGCAGCAAAAGGGCTTGGAGACAGGGTGGAGGTGGGGCCAACGTCCTGACTTTC.

V gene TRBV7-2 combines with J gene TRBJ2-5; 8 nucleotides match TRBD1. The germline V gene has CDR1 SGHTA and CDR2 FQGNSA. CDR3 length equals 16 residues. V lost 5 bases to trimming and J lost 0 bases; unmatched junction nucleotides: 8. The chain's CDR3 is CASSGRQGLHQETQYF. The DNA of the CDR3 is TGTGCCAGCAGCGGACGACAGGGGCTCCACCAAGAGACCCAGTACTTC.

This chain joins TRBV4-1 and TRBJ1-3, with 9 bases that match TRBD1. Germline CDR1 reads MGHRA; CDR2 reads YSYEKL. This CDR3 region has 15 residues. The V segment lost 2 bases and the J segment 5 bases; nucleotides outside the gene matches: 4. The CDR3: CASSQPTGGRNTIYF. CDR3 DNA: TGCGCCAGCAGCCAACCTACAGGGGGCAGAAACACCATATATTTT.

The chain joins TRBV7-9 to TRBJ2-5; TRBD1 matches at 11 bases. The CDR3 has 15 residues. V gave up 5 bases and J gave up 4 bases; unmatched junction bases: 6. The germline V gene has CDR1 SEHNR and CDR2 FQNEAQ (reference sequence). The CDR3 is CASSRRTGGRETQYF. The CDR3 DNA is TGTGCCAGCAGCCGAAGGACAGGGGGCAGAGAGACCCAGTACTTC. Full variable domain (outside the CDR3, taken from reference TRBV7-9 and TRBJ2-5): DTGVSQNPRHKITKRGQNVTFRCDPISEHNRLYWYRQTLGQGPEFLTYFQNEAQLEKSRLLSDRFSAERPKGSFSTLEIQRTEQGDSAMYLCASSRRTGGRETQYFGPGTRLLVL.

The rearrangement joins TRBV7-9 to TRBJ1-3; the D gene is possibly TRBD1 (5 bases). The CDR3 has 14 residues. With 5 bases removed from V and 0 bases from J, the gap between germline ends came to 8 bases. CDR1 and CDR2 (germline): SEHNR, FQNEAQ (reference sequence). CDR3 bases: TGTGCCAGCAGCGACAGCCGCTCTGGAAACACCATATATTTT. Amino acids: CASSDSRSGNTIYF.

The chain has TRBV6-4 and TRBJ2-1; 11 bases map to TRBD2. This CDR3 has 15 amino acids. The ends lost 5 bases at V and 2 bases at J; junction bases unmatched: 2. Germline CDR1 reads MRHNA; CDR2 reads SNTAGT. CDR3 bases: TGTGCCAGCAGTAGACTAGCGGGAACCTACAATGAGCAGTTCTTC. Translated, it gives CASSRLAGTYNEQFF.

V usage is TRBV9 and J usage is TRBJ2-1; 8 bases are shared with TRBD2. V shed 3 bases and J 0 bases; nucleotides not matched to a gene: 17. The CDR3 has 20 amino acids. Germline loops: CDR1 SGDLS, CDR2 YYNGEE. CDR3 nucleotides: TGTGCCAGCAGCGGCGCCGGGACTAGGGTTCTCAGGAGCTCCTACAATGAGCAGTTCTTC. Its protein is CASSGAGTRVLRSSYNEQFF. Filled out from reference TRBV9 and TRBJ2-1, the complete variable domain reads DSGVTQTPKHLITATGQRVTLRCSPRSGDLSVYWYQQSLDQGLQFLIQYYNGEERAKGNILERFSAQQFPDLHSELNLSSLELGDSALYFCASSGAGTRVLRSSYNEQFFGPGTRLTVL.

V gene TRBV10-1 combines with J gene TRBJ2-2, with unresolved D. This CDR3 region has 13 residues. Trimming cost V 3 bases and J 1 base, with 3 bases left between them. CDR1 and CDR2 from the germline V gene are WNHNN and SYGVQD (reference sequence). The CDR3 region has the DNA TGCGCCAGCAGTGAACAGAACACCGGGGAGCTGTTTTTT. It specifies CASSEQNTGELFF.

This chain joins TRBV7-9 and TRBJ2-5; D unresolved. In germline, CDR1 is SEHNR, CDR2 FQNEAQ (reference sequence). The CDR3 is made up of 15 amino acids. Trimming left V 2 bases short and J 5 bases short, with 15 bases between. This CDR3 is CASSLLGAPGETQYF. The CDR3, as DNA: TGTGCCAGCAGCTTACTCGGCGCTCCCGGGGAGACCCAGTACTTC.

The chain couples TRBV11-2 to TRBJ2-5; tentatively, D is TRBD2 (5 bases). V was cut by 1 base and J by 5 bases, with 11 bases left in between. There are 14 residues in the CDR3. CDR1 SGHAT and CDR2 FQNNGV come from the germline V gene. CDR3 bases: TGTGCCAGCAGCTTAGGAGTGGGCGGGGAGACCCAGTACTTC. It yields the protein CASSLGVGGETQYF.

The chain employs TRBV6-6 and TRBJ2-3, with D perhaps TRBD2 (6 bases). The CDR3 is 15 amino acids. Trimming took 3 bases from V and 4 from J, leaving 14 bases between them. Germline CDR1 is MNHNY and CDR2 is SVGAGI (reference sequence). This CDR3 is CASSYWRGWADTQYF. The CDR3 DNA reads TGTGCCAGCAGTTATTGGCGGGGCTGGGCAGATACGCAGTATTTT.

This chain links TRBV9 with TRBJ2-6; tentatively, D is TRBD1 (6 bases). The CDR3 has 17 residues. CDR1 is SGDLS and CDR2 is YYNGEE in the germline V gene. The ends were cut back, 0 bases at V and 4 bases at J, with 14 bases in the middle. The CDR3 protein is CASSVDRVPTGANVLTF. In DNA form, the CDR3 reads TGTGCCAGCAGCGTAGACAGGGTCCCTACCGGGGCCAACGTCCTGACTTTC.

The rearrangement links TRBV14 to TRBJ2-7, with D perhaps TRBD2 (5 bases). The CDR3 runs 12 residues. From germline, CDR1 is SGHDN and CDR2 FVKESK. V dropped 8 bases and J dropped 4 bases, with 12 bases sitting between them. The CDR3 reads CASSPGVYEQYF. DNA for the CDR3: TGTGCCAGCTCTCCCGGGGTGTACGAGCAGTACTTC.

The chain combines TRBV5-1 with TRBJ2-5; perhaps TRBD2 as D (5 bases). Germline V gives CDR1 SGHRS, CDR2 YFSETQ. V dropped 2 bases and J dropped 2 bases, with 7 bases sitting between them. The CDR3 consists of 13 residues. DNA of the CDR3: TGCGCCAGCAGCTTCCGGGAACAAGAGACCCAGTACTTC. Its protein is CASSFREQETQYF.

The chain has TRBV27 and TRBJ2-3; weak D call: TRBD2 (6 bases). This CDR3 has 11 residues. Germline assignment: CDR1 MNHEY and CDR2 SMNVEV (reference sequence). Trimming took 7 bases from V and 7 from J, leaving 9 bases between them. The DNA of the CDR3 is TGTGCCAGCACTAGCGCGAATACGCAGTATTTT. The encoded protein is CASTSANTQYF.

Here the CDR3 reads CASSSISQGIYGYTF. CDR3 coding DNA: TGTGCCAGCAGTTCAATCTCACAGGGCATCTATGGCTACACCTTC. The chain couples TRBV27 to TRBJ1-2; D may be TRBD1 (6 bases). The germline V and J ends were trimmed by 4 bases and 4 bases, with 16 bases remaining between them. The CDR3 covers 15 residues. Germline V lookup: CDR1 MNHEY, CDR2 SMNVEV (reference sequence).

The rearrangement links TRBV28 to TRBJ2-5; no reliable D call. The V end lost 4 bases, the J end lost 6 bases, and 6 bases lay between the germline ends. The germline V gene encodes CDR1 MDHEN and CDR2 SYDVKM. The CDR3 sequence is 11 residues long. The CDR3 sequence: CASSYFKTQYF. In nucleotides, the CDR3 is TGTGCCAGCAGTTATTTTAAGACCCAGTACTTC.

The chain carries TRBV7-6 and TRBJ2-5; 9 bases map to TRBD1. Germline V gene lookup returns CDR1 SGHVS and CDR2 FNYEAQ. This CDR3 spans 15 amino acids. V shed 7 bases, J shed 4 bases, and the junction held 10 bases outside the gene matches. CDR3 sequence reads: CASTLVTGGGETQYF. CDR3 in DNA: TGTGCCAGCACCCTGGTAACAGGGGGCGGAGAGACCCAGTACTTC.

The rearrangement links TRBV30 to TRBJ1-2, with a possible D match to TRBD1 (5 bases). CDR3 length: 13 residues. Germline V gene sequence: CDR1 GTSNPN, CDR2 SVGIG (reference sequence). V was shortened by 2 bases and J by 2 bases, with 9 bases between the two germline ends. The CDR3 spells CAWSTGLNYGYTF. The CDR3 region has the DNA TGTGCCTGGAGTACAGGTTTGAACTATGGCTACACCTTC.